This T cell receptor beta chain was recorded in a study of blood T cell repertoires in COVID-19. Study context: From the United States, Italy and Spain came samples of acute and convalescent COVID-19.

J lost 1 base, V lost 11 bases, and 4 bases had no gene match. The germline CDR1 and CDR2 sequences are ENHRY and SYGVKD. There are 13 residues in the CDR3. In the original processing: Researchers report that nucleated cell counts were estimated from reference gene primer amplification. This table comes from immunoSEQ multiplex PCR, and its TCRdb copy is limited to in-frame clones, with some not included. V and J calls and clone size are those listed in that table; D and trimming were worked out from the DNA. This table holds about 90,000 clones, about 85% found once. The TCR was taken from a man aged 50-59 years with acute or convalescent COVID-19. This chain uses TRBV10-3 with TRBJ2-2, with TRBD2 matching 7 bases. Material: peripheral blood. CDR3 amino acids: CAHGEGNTGELFF. The CDR3 region has the DNA TGTGCCCATGGGGAGGGGAACACCGGGGAGCTGTTTTTT.